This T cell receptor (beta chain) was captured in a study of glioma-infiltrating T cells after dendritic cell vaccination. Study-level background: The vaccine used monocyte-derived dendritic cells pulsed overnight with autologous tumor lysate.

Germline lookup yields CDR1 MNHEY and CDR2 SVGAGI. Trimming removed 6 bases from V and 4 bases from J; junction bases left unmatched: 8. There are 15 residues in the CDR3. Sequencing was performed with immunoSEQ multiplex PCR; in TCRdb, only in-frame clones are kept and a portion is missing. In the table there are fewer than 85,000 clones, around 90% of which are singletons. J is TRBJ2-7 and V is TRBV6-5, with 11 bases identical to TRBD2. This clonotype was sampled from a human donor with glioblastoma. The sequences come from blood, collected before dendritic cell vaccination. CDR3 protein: CASRLTSGVLYEQYF. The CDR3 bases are TGTGCCAGCAGGCTGACTAGCGGGGTCTTGTACGAGCAGTACTTC.